Each of the 15 T cell receptor beta chains below was sequenced from the same sample in a study of blood T cell repertoires in COVID-19. The data were produced by immunoSEQ multiplex PCR, yet TCRdb's version contains in-frame clones alone and is incomplete. The sample has 100,000 to 150,000 clones; about 85% are singletons. The sample comprised peripheral blood. The receptors originated from a woman of 80 years or more with acute or convalescent COVID-19.

This CDR3 is CASSPGQGSSNQPQHF. The CDR3 coding sequence is TGTGCCAGCAGTCCGGGACAGGGAAGTAGCAATCAGCCCCAGCATTTT. The chain is built from TRBV2 and TRBJ1-5; 9 positions match TRBD1. Germline trimming cut 5 bases from V and 0 bases from J; bases unmatched to any gene: 5. CDR1 SNHLY and CDR2 FYNNEI come from the germline V gene. CDR3 length equals 16 residues.

The chain recombines TRBV5-8 with TRBJ1-5, with D possibly TRBD1 on 5 matching bases. The V end was cut by 0 bases, the J end by 0 bases, with 7 bases between. The CDR3 extends over 15 amino acids. From germline, CDR1 is SGHTS and CDR2 YDEGEE. CDR3 bases: TGTGCCAGCAGCTTGGGACAGTATAGCAATCAGCCCCAGCATTTT. It encodes CASSLGQYSNQPQHF.

This rearrangement joins TRBV5-1 to TRBJ2-5, with a tentative D call TRBD2 (5 bases). Trimming left V 5 bases short and J 3 bases short, with 8 bases between. Germline V CDR1 and CDR2: SGHRS, YFSETQ. This CDR3 region has 12 residues. CDR3 residues: CASSNGEETQYF. CDR3 nucleotide sequence: TGCGCCAGCAGTAACGGGGAAGAGACCCAGTACTTC. The whole variable domain, filled in from reference TRBV5-1 and TRBJ2-5, reads KAGVTQTPRYLIKTRGQQVTLSCSPISGHRSVSWYQQTPGQGLQFLFEYFSETQRNKGNFPGRFSGRQFSNSRSEMNVSTLELGDSALYLCASSNGEETQYFGPGTRLLVL.

This chain joins TRBV4-1 and TRBJ1-6; D remains ambiguous. CDR3 length: 13 residues. Trimming took 2 bases from V and 13 from J, leaving 12 bases between them. Germline lookup yields CDR1 MGHRA and CDR2 YSYEKL. CDR3 region: CASSQYPGAPLHF. The CDR3 coding sequence is TGCGCCAGCAGCCAATACCCGGGAGCCCCCCTCCACTTT.

The DNA of the CDR3 is TGCGCCAGCAGCTCGGGACAGACCTCCGAGCAGTACTTC. Residues: CASSSGQTSEQYF. The chain joins TRBV5-1 to TRBJ2-7, with 7 bases that match TRBD1. Trimming at V came to 3 bases and at J to 6 bases, leaving 6 bases not matched to a gene. From germline, CDR1 is SGHRS and CDR2 YFSETQ. The CDR3 runs 13 residues.

The rearrangement uses TRBV14 and TRBJ1-6, with TRBD1 as a possible D gene (5 bases). CDR1 is SGHDN and CDR2 is FVKESK in the germline V gene. The CDR3 has 15 residues. V was clipped by 4 bases and J by 5 bases, with 12 bases between them. CDR3 nucleotide sequence: TGTGCCAGCAGCCCAATGACAGCAGATAATTCACCCCTCCACTTT. It yields the protein CASSPMTADNSPLHF.

The rearrangement uses TRBV19 and TRBJ1-1; D remains unclear. The V and J ends lost 6 bases and 3 bases respectively, with 5 bases between them. Germline V lookup: CDR1 LNHDA, CDR2 SQIVND (reference sequence). The CDR3 consists of 11 residues. CDR3 sequence (DNA): TGTGCCAGTAGACGAGACACTGAAGCTTTCTTT. Its protein product is CASRRDTEAFF.

The rearrangement uses TRBV3-1 (or the pseudogene TRBV3-2) and TRBJ1-1; a possible D gene is TRBD1 (5 bases). The CDR3 loop spans 13 amino acids. CDR1 is LGHDT and CDR2 is YNNKEL in the germline V gene (reference sequence). The ends were cut back, 2 bases at V and 9 bases at J, with 13 bases in the middle. As DNA, the CDR3 is TGTGCCAGCAGCCAACGGGAGACAGACCAAGCTTTCTTT. It specifies CASSQRETDQAFF.

The rearrangement links TRBV5-8 to TRBJ1-1; D might be TRBD1 (5 bases). This CDR3 spans 13 amino acids. Germline assignment: CDR1 SGHTS and CDR2 YDEGEE. V was clipped by 4 bases and J by 5 bases, with 12 bases between them. The CDR3 coding sequence is TGTGCCAGCAGCCCCCTCGGGGGGACTGAAGCTTTCTTT. Encoded protein: CASSPLGGTEAFF.

The rearrangement joins TRBV7-2 to TRBJ1-1; D is unclear. The CDR3 is 15 residues long. V was trimmed by 0 bases and J by 0 bases, leaving 8 bases between them. Looked up from germline, CDR1 is SGHTA and CDR2 is FQGNSA. CDR3 sequence (DNA): TGTGCCAGCAGCTTAGCGTCACACCTGAACACTGAAGCTTTCTTT. Residues: CASSLASHLNTEAFF.

This clone was picked up one time. The CDR3 bases are TGTGCCAGCAGTAGGACAGTGAACACTGAAGCTTTCTTT. This sequence encodes CASSRTVNTEAFF. This rearrangement joins TRBV6-2 or TRBV6-3 to TRBJ1-1, with D possibly TRBD1 on 6 matching bases. CDR1 MNHEY and CDR2 SVGEGT come from the germline V gene. V was clipped by 5 bases and J by 0 bases, with 7 bases between them. This CDR3 spans 13 amino acids.

This clone was counted once. The gene calls are TRBV6-5 and TRBJ1-5; D remains ambiguous. V lost 3 bases, J lost 7 bases, and 16 bases lay in between. This CDR3 spans 15 amino acids. Germline CDR1 and CDR2: MNHEY and SVGAGI. CDR3 bases: TGTGCCAGCAGTTATCGGATGGCCGCGGGACAGCCCCAGCATTTT. Its protein product is CASSYRMAAGQPQHF.

The rearrangement uses TRBV5-1 and TRBJ1-6, with 7 bases fitting TRBD1. CDR1 and CDR2 from the germline V gene are SGHRS and YFSETQ. CDR3 length: 15 amino acids. The CDR3 region is CPTKDGAGGRSPLHF. CDR3 DNA: TGCCCCACAAAAGACGGGGCAGGGGGACGGTCACCCCTCCACTTT.

The chain is built from TRBV20-1 and TRBJ1-5; D uncertain. This CDR3 contains 14 residues. Trimming took off 6 bases at V and 2 bases at J, with 14 bases between the two ends. Germline CDR1 is DFQATT and CDR2 is SNEGSKA (reference sequence). The CDR3 reads CSASTDGGNQPQHF. For the CDR3, the DNA is TGCAGTGCAAGTACCGACGGGGGCAATCAGCCCCAGCATTTT.

The chain is built from TRBV11-2 and TRBJ2-7; perhaps TRBD2 as D (5 bases). Trimming pared 3 bases from V and 7 bases from J, leaving 13 bases between. Germline loops: CDR1 SGHAT, CDR2 FQNNGV. CDR3 length: 13 residues. CDR3 nucleotide sequence: TGTGCCAGCAGCTTTACGTCCACGGGGGAGCAGTACGTC. This gives the protein CASSFTSTGEQYV.